A selection of T cell receptor beta chains follows, all from one sample in a study of human T cells and chemical hapten exposure. TCRdb independently ran MiXCR on the RACE reads; one entry per CDR3 protein. The table lists around 330,000 distinct CDR3 sequences, 5% to 6.5% of them singletons, with around 8% in the top ten. The specimen was whole blood, collected in connection with sensitization to the hapten diphenylcyclopropenone (DPC). These receptors were taken from a woman younger than 30 with alopecia areata. Some clones in this sample may be carry-over from other donors' samples. CDR3s include the opening cysteine and the closing phenylalanine or tryptophan. The D gene is left open where the match is weak. Size values are once, few and many counts, or a class for expanded clones, and some rows have none.

TRBV7-2	TRBD2	TRBJ2-1	few	TGTGCCAGCAGCCCCCGAGGGACTAGCGGAGATTACAATGAGCAGTTCTTC	CASSPRGTSGDYNEQFF
TRBV20-1	TRBD2	TRBJ2-1	NA	TGCAGTGCTTCCGGGACGACCGGGACTAGCGGATCATATGAGCAGTTCTTC	CSASGTTGTSGSYEQFF
TRBV6-1	NA	TRBJ1-1	NA	TGTGCCAGCAGTACATCCGGATATGGGGTGAACACTGAAGCTTTCTTT	CASSTSGYGVNTEAFF
TRBV6-2/TRBV6-3	TRBD2	TRBJ2-1	many	TGTGCCAGCAGTACGGTGGGACTAGCGGGGTCCTTACGCCCTGAGCAGTTCTTC	CASSTVGLAGSLRPEQFF
TRBV11-2	NA	TRBJ2-7	many	TGTGCCAGCAGCGCAACCACGGGCAGTTTCTACGAGCAGTACTTC	CASSATTGSFYEQYF
TRBV9	TRBD1	TRBJ1-6	NA	TGTGCCAGCAGCGTGACAGGGGGCCGTAATTCACCCCTCCACTTT	CASSVTGGRNSPLHF
TRBV6-5	TRBD1	TRBJ2-3	NA	TGTGCCAGCAGTTACACCGACAGGGGAGATACGCAGTATTTT	CASSYTDRGDTQYF
TRBV20-1	TRBD2	TRBJ2-3	many	TGCAGTTGCGGGGGGGCCGGCGGCACAGATACGCAGTATTTT	CSCGGAGGTDTQYF
TRBV7-2	NA	TRBJ2-3	many	TGTGCCAGCAGCTTCGGTTCGGCAGATACGCAGTATTTT	CASSFGSADTQYF
TRBV11-3	TRBD1	TRBJ2-3	few	TGTGCCAGCAGCTCGGGGACAGCACTCACAGATACGCAGTATTTT	CASSSGTALTDTQYF
TRBV11-2	TRBD1	TRBJ2-7	many	TGTGCCAGCAGCCCCGGACAGGGTACCTACGAGCAGTACTTC	CASSPGQGTYEQYF
TRBV3-1	NA	TRBJ2-5	many	TGTGCCAGCAGCCAAGACCGGCCGGGTGGGGAGACCCAGTACTTC	CASSQDRPGGETQYF
TRBV29-1	NA	TRBJ2-5	few	TGCAGCGTTGAACGGGTTGGAGAGACCCAGTACTTC	CSVERVGETQYF
TRBV28	NA	TRBJ1-6	many	TGTGCCAGCAGTTTAAGCGGCCCACATTCACCCCTCCACTTT	CASSLSGPHSPLHF
TRBV6-6	TRBD1	TRBJ1-6	few	TGTGCCAGCAGTTACGAGGGACAGGGAAGTTCACCCCTCCACTTT	CASSYEGQGSSPLHF
TRBV19	TRBD1	TRBJ2-1	NA	TGTGCCAGTAGTACCGGACAGGGGAGGAATGAGCAGTTCTTC	CASSTGQGRNEQFF
TRBV13	TRBD1	TRBJ2-7	few	TGTGCCAGCAGCTTAATAGGGACAGGGTATGGGGAGCAGTACTTC	CASSLIGTGYGEQYF
TRBV24-1	TRBD2	TRBJ2-2	many	TGTGCCACCCAAGGGACTAGCGGCACCGGGGAGCTGTTTTTT	CATQGTSGTGELFF
TRBV12-3/TRBV12-4	TRBD1	TRBJ2-7	few	TGTGCCAGCAGTCCCCACGCCGGGACAGCCTCCTACGAGCAGTACTTC	CASSPHAGTASYEQYF
TRBV7-2	TRBD2	TRBJ2-1	NA	TGTGCCAGCAGCCCAAGGACTAGCGGGGGGTTGAGTGAGCAGTTCTTC	CASSPRTSGGLSEQFF
TRBV29-1	NA	TRBJ1-1	NA	TGCAGCGTTGACTGGCAGGGATCGGGAGCTTTCTTT	CSVDWQGSGAFF
TRBV18	TRBD1	TRBJ1-1	many	TGTGCCAGCTCCCCAGGACAGGGCTCGTTGAACACTGAAGCTTTCTTT	CASSPGQGSLNTEAFF
TRBV7-9	TRBD2	TRBJ2-1	many	TGTGCCGTAACGGCGGGGGGGCTCCAGCCGGAGTTCTTC	CAVTAGGLQPEFF
TRBV5-4	NA	TRBJ1-1	many	TGTGCCAGCAGCTTGGACGAGGTTTTAACTGAAGCTTTCTTT	CASSLDEVLTEAFF
TRBV25-1	TRBD1	TRBJ2-3	many	TGTGCCAGCTCGGGGACAGGGGATTTCGATACGCAGTATTTT	CASSGTGDFDTQYF
TRBV6-4	NA	TRBJ2-3	many	TGTGCCAGCAGTGACGTCGCGGGGAGTGGAATAGATACGCAGTATTTT	CASSDVAGSGIDTQYF
TRBV24-1	NA	TRBJ1-2	few	TGTGCCACTGGAGAGGGGCAAGGCTATGGCTACACCTTC	CATGEGQGYGYTF
TRBV29-1	NA	TRBJ1-2	many	TGCAGCGCTTTGAGGGGCGACGATTGGGGCGGCTACACCTTC	CSALRGDDWGGYTF
TRBV29-1	NA	TRBJ1-2	NA	TGCAGCGTTGAATTGCTTAGCTCAGGGAGCTATGGCTACACCTTC	CSVELLSSGSYGYTF
TRBV7-6	TRBD1	TRBJ1-1	many	TGTGCCAGCAGTCGACAGGGGGTATTGAACACTGAAGCTTTCTTT	CASSRQGVLNTEAFF
TRBV6-5	NA	TRBJ2-7	few	TGTGCCAGCAGTTACTCGCGGGACAGTATCTACGAGCAGTACTTC	CASSYSRDSIYEQYF
TRBV12-3/TRBV12-4	NA	TRBJ1-1	few	TGTGCCAGCAGTAAAAAGAGAAACACTGAAGCTTTCTTT	CASSKKRNTEAFF
TRBV27	NA	TRBJ1-3	many	TGTGCCAGCAGTCCGGCGCAGGGGCTAATCTCTGGAAACACCATATATTTT	CASSPAQGLISGNTIYF
TRBV12-3/TRBV12-4	NA	TRBJ1-5	few	TGTGCCAGCAATTCTCGGGGGGGGCTCCGTCAGCCCCAGCATTTT	CASNSRGGLRQPQHF
TRBV13	NA	TRBJ2-5	few	TGTGCCAGCAGCCGCAGGACGGAAGAGACCCAGTACTTC	CASSRRTEETQYF
TRBV7-7	NA	TRBJ1-1	many	TGTGCTAGCGAATTTGGGGCGGGGGACGAGGGCCGGGGCACTGAAGCTTTCTTT	CASEFGAGDEGRGTEAFF
TRBV5-4	NA	TRBJ1-6	few	TGTGCCAGCAGCATACGACACCTTCGACCCCTCCACTTT	CASSIRHLRPLHF
TRBV7-8	NA	TRBJ1-2	few	TGTGCCAGCAGCTTAGATGGCTCTGGCTATGGCTACACCTTC	CASSLDGSGYGYTF
TRBV6-2/TRBV6-3	TRBD2	TRBJ2-4	many	TGTGCCAGCAGTTACCAAAGACGGGGGGTGGACATTCAGTACTTC	CASSYQRRGVDIQYF
TRBV24-1	NA	TRBJ2-7	few	TGTGCCACCAGTGATTTCAACCACGGGGACGAGCAGTACTTC	CATSDFNHGDEQYF
TRBV6-2/TRBV6-3	NA	TRBJ2-2	NA	TGTGCCAGCTGGGGCAGGAACACCGGGGAGCTGTTTTTT	CASWGRNTGELFF
TRBV5-5	NA	TRBJ1-5	NA	TGTGCCAGCAGTCGGGGCGATAATCAGCCCCGGCATTTT	CASSRGDNQPRHF
TRBV2	TRBD2	TRBJ2-2	few	TGTGCCAGCAGGGGGGGGACCGGGGAGCTGTTTTTT	CASRGGTGELFF
TRBV4-1	NA	TRBJ1-2	many	TGCGCCAGCAGTATAAATAGACCGAATGCTAACTATGGCTACACCTTC	CASSINRPNANYGYTF
TRBV6-6	NA	TRBJ1-1	NA	TGTGCCAGCAGTTACTCAGGGACGGAGCGGCCTGAAGCTTTCTTT	CASSYSGTERPEAFF
TRBV20-1	NA	TRBJ1-2	NA	TGCAGTGCTAGAGATTATAAGAATGGCTACACCTTC	CSARDYKNGYTF
TRBV20-1	NA	TRBJ1-4	NA	TGCAGTGCTAGAAGGGGGGGCCTTAGTGAAAAACTGTTTTTT	CSARRGGLSEKLFF
TRBV5-5	TRBD2	TRBJ2-3	NA	TGTGCCAGCAGAGCGGGGATCGACACAGATACGCAGTATTTT	CASRAGIDTDTQYF
TRBV5-1	NA	TRBJ2-6	NA	TGCGCCAGCAGCACCGCGCCTGGGGCCAACGTCCTGACTTTC	CASSTAPGANVLTF
TRBV29-1	NA	TRBJ2-4	many	TGCAGCGTTGGAACCCCGCAGGGTGGAAACATTCAGTACTTC	CSVGTPQGGNIQYF
TRBV4-3	NA	TRBJ1-4	few	TGCGCCAGCAGCCAAGATCCTAGCCGGGGGCAAGAAAAACTGTTTTTT	CASSQDPSRGQEKLFF
TRBV10-3	NA	TRBJ2-5	few	TGTGCCATCAGTGAGGGACAGACCCAGTACTTC	CAISEGQTQYF
TRBV12-3/TRBV12-4	TRBD1	TRBJ1-4	few	TGTGCCAGCAGGCCCCCGGGACAGCGGGGTCGAAAACTGTTTTTT	CASRPPGQRGRKLFF
TRBV7-6	NA	TRBJ2-1	NA	TGTGCCAGCAGCCCCCCGGGCATGAATGAGCAGTTCTTC	CASSPPGMNEQFF
TRBV13	TRBD1	TRBJ2-7	many	TGTGCCAGCAGCTCAGGCCTCTCAATCACCGCCGGGACAGCGAACTTC	CASSSGLSITAGTANF
TRBV20-1	NA	TRBJ1-6	few	TGCAGTGCTTTCAGGGGATTTCGCGATTCACCCCTCCACTTT	CSAFRGFRDSPLHF
TRBV6-4	NA	TRBJ2-6	NA	TGTGCCAGCAGTGACTCGATCTCTGGGGCCAACGTCCTGACTTTC	CASSDSISGANVLTF
TRBV11-2	TRBD2	TRBJ2-5	few	TGTGCCAGCAGCCTTTATAGCGGGGGGCAAGAGACCCAGTACTTC	CASSLYSGGQETQYF
TRBV29-1	TRBD1	TRBJ1-5	few	TGCAGCGTTGTGCGGACAGGGGACTCGATCAATCAGCCCCAGCATTTT	CSVVRTGDSINQPQHF
TRBV7-6	NA	TRBJ2-7	NA	TGTGCCAGCAGCTTCGGGAACCAGTACGAGCAGTACTTC	CASSFGNQYEQYF